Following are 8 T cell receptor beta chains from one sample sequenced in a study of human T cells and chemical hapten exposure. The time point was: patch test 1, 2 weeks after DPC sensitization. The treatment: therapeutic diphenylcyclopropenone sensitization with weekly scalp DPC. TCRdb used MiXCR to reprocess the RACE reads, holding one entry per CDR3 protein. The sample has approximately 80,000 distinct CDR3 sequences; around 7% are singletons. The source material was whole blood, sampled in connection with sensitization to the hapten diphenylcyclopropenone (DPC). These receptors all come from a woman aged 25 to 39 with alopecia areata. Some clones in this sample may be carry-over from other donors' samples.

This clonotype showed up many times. CDR3 in DNA: TGCGCCAGCAGTCGGCAGGAGGTTACTGAAGCTTTCTTT. Its protein is CASSRQEVTEAFF. The chain carries TRBV5-1 and TRBJ1-1, with D hard to call. Between the trimmed V and J ends, which lost 5 bases and 5 bases, there was a span of 13 bases. Per germline, CDR1 SGHRS and CDR2 YFSETQ. The CDR3 extends over 13 amino acids.

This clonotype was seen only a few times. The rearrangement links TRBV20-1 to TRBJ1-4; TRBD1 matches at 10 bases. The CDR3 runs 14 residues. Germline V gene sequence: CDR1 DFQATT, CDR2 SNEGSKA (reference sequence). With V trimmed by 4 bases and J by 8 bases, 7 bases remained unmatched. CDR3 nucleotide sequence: TGCAGTGCTACGGACAGGGGGTCTTGGGAAAAACTGTTTTTT. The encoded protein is CSATDRGSWEKLFF.

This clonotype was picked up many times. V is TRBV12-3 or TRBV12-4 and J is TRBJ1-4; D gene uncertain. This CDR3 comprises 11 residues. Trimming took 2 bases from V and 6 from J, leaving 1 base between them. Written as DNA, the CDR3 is TGTGCCAGCAGTTTATATGAAAAACTGTTTTTT. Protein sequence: CASSLYEKLFF.

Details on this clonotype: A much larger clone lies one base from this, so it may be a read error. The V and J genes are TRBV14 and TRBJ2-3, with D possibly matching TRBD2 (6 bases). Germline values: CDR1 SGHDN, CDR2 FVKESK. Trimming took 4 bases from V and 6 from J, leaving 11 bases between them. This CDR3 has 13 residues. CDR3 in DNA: TGTGCCAGCAGCCGATACAGCGGGGATACGCAGTATTTT. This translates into CASSRYSGDTQYF.

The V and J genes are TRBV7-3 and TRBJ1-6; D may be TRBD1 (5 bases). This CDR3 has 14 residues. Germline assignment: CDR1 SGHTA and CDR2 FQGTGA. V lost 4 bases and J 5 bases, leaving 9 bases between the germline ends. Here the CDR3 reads CASSSQGDNSPLHF. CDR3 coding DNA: TGTGCCAGCAGCTCCCAGGGAGATAATTCACCCCTCCACTTT.

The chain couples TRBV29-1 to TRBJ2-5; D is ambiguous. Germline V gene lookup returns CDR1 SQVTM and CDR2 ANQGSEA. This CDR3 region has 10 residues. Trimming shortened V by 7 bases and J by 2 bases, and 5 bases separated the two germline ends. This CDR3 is CSGLQETQYF. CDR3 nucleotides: TGCAGCGGCCTACAAGAGACCCAGTACTTC.

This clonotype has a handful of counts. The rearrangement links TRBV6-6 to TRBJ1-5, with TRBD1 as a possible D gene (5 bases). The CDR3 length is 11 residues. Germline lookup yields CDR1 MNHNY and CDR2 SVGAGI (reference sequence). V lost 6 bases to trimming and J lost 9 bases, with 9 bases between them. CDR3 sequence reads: CASSPQGPQHF. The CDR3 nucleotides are TGTGCCAGCAGCCCCCAGGGGCCCCAGCATTTT.

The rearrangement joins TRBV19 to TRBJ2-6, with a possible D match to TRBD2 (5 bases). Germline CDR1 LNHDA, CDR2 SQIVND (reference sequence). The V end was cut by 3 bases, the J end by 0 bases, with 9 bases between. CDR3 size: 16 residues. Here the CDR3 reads CASSMDAGSGANVLTF. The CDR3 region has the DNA TGTGCCAGTAGTATGGACGCGGGCTCTGGGGCCAACGTCCTGACTTTC.